Listed here are 13 T cell receptor beta chains from one sample, sequenced in a study of cytomegalovirus exposure and HLA in healthy donors. Vbeta (60) and Jbeta (13) primers were used in the PCR. Clones were sequenced by immunoSEQ multiplex PCR, and TCRdb holds only the in-frame ones, with some missing. In the table there are 150,000 to 200,000 clones, 75% to 90% of which are singletons. The material sequenced was PBMCs. These receptors were taken from a man over 45 in good health and CMV-seropositive.

This chain uses TRBV7-8 with TRBJ1-5; D is uncertain. Per the germline V gene, CDR1 is SGHVS and CDR2 is FQNEAQ. There are 14 residues in the CDR3. Trimming shortened V by 0 bases and J by 4 bases, and 7 bases separated the two germline ends. Written as DNA, the CDR3 is TGTGCCAGCAGCTTAGCGTCGGGGAATCAGCCCCAGCATTTT. It specifies CASSLASGNQPQHF.

The chain links TRBV6-5 to TRBJ2-7, with D possibly TRBD2 on 6 matching bases. Germline-derived CDR1 and CDR2 are MNHEY and SVGAGI. The CDR3 length is 14 residues. Trimming shortened V by 1 base and J by 7 bases, and 14 bases separated the two germline ends. CDR3 coding DNA: TGTGCCAGCAGTTACTTACGCGGAGGGAGGGAGCAGTACTTC. It codes for CASSYLRGGREQYF.

V gene TRBV6-5 combines with J gene TRBJ1-6, with D tentatively TRBD1 (5 bases). V was pared by 8 bases and J by 0 bases, with 11 bases between. The CDR3 has 15 amino acids. Germline V gene sequence: CDR1 MNHEY, CDR2 SVGAGI. CDR3 DNA sequence: TGTGCCAGCCAGGGATACAGCTCCTATAATTCACCCCTCCACTTT. Its translation is CASQGYSSYNSPLHF.

V gene TRBV28 combines with J gene TRBJ1-1; D gene ambiguous. In germline, CDR1 is MDHEN, CDR2 SYDVKM. The length of the CDR3 is 13 residues. The V end was cut by 6 bases, the J end by 0 bases, with 8 bases between. The CDR3 loop is CASSQTLNTEAFF. The CDR3 bases are TGTGCCAGCAGCCAAACATTGAACACTGAAGCTTTCTTT.

This clone has just a few counts. V is TRBV4-3 and J is TRBJ1-2; TRBD1 agrees at 7 bases. The CDR3 runs to 15 residues. The germline V gene has CDR1 LGHNA and CDR2 YSLEER. With 0 bases clipped from V and 1 base from J, the junction kept 2 bases outside the gene matches. DNA for the CDR3: TGCGCCAGCAGCCAAGACGGGACAGTTAACTATGGCTACACCTTC. This gives the protein CASSQDGTVNYGYTF.

V is TRBV2 and J is TRBJ2-2; D call uncertain. Per germline, CDR1 SNHLY and CDR2 FYNNEI. This CDR3 is built from 15 residues. Trimming stripped 4 bases from V and 7 bases from J, with 16 bases between. The CDR3 nucleotides are TGTGCCAGCAGTGGCACAGTAGTCCCCAGCGGGGAGCTGTTTTTT. The encoded protein is CASSGTVVPSGELFF.

This clone was counted a single time. The V call is TRBV6-5, the J call TRBJ2-1; 8 bases agree with TRBD1. Germline-derived CDR1 and CDR2 are MNHEY and SVGAGI. This CDR3 is 14 amino acids long. V was pared by 8 bases and J by 0 bases, with 3 bases of the junction left unmatched. In DNA, the CDR3 is TGTGCCAGCCGAACAGGGGGCTCCTACAATGAGCAGTTCTTC. Its protein product is CASRTGGSYNEQFF.

The V call is TRBV5-1, the J call TRBJ2-7; 7 nucleotides agree with TRBD2. Germline values: CDR1 SGHRS, CDR2 YFSETQ. The V segment lost 4 bases and the J segment 3 bases; nucleotides outside the gene matches: 1. This CDR3 contains 12 residues. CDR3 residues: CASSRDYYEQYF. The CDR3 bases are TGCGCCAGCAGCCGGGACTACTACGAGCAGTACTTC. Full variable domain (rest looked up from reference TRBV5-1 and TRBJ2-7): KAGVTQTPRYLIKTRGQQVTLSCSPISGHRSVSWYQQTPGQGLQFLFEYFSETQRNKGNFPGRFSGRQFSNSRSEMNVSTLELGDSALYLCASSRDYYEQYFGPGTRLTVT.

This clone was seen once. The chain links TRBV11-2 to TRBJ2-7; a weak D match, TRBD2 (6 bases). Germline CDR1 SGHAT, CDR2 FQNNGV. The CDR3 extends over 14 amino acids. The ends were cut back, 3 bases at V and 4 bases at J, with 13 bases in the middle. The CDR3 DNA is TGTGCCAGCAGCTTCAAAGGAGGGGAGTACGAGCAGTACTTC. Amino acids: CASSFKGGEYEQYF.

V is TRBV5-4 and J is TRBJ2-7; 7 bases fit TRBD1. The CDR3 runs to 14 residues. The germline CDR1 and CDR2 sequences are SGHNT and YYREEE (reference sequence). The ends lost 3 bases at V and 1 base at J; junction bases unmatched: 4. This CDR3 reads CASSYPDRSYEQYF. The CDR3 nucleotides read TGTGCCAGCAGCTACCCGGACAGGTCCTACGAGCAGTACTTC.

Concerning this clone: Other DNA sequences within the sample encode an identical CDR3. The rearrangement joins TRBV5-6 to TRBJ1-4; D not certain. V was cut by 0 bases and J by 8 bases, with 11 bases left in between. Germline CDR1 is SGHDT and CDR2 is YYEEEE. This CDR3 is built from 14 residues. As DNA, the CDR3 is TGTGCCAGCAGCTTGGCCAGTGGAGGCGAAAAACTGTTTTTT. It yields the protein CASSLASGGEKLFF. The full variable domain, its missing parts supplied by reference TRBV5-6 and TRBJ1-4, is DAGVTQSPTHLIKTRGQQVTLRCSPKSGHDTVSWYQQALGQGPQFIFQYYEEEERQRGNFPDRFSGHQFPNYSSELNVNALLLGDSALYLCASSLASGGEKLFFGSGTQLSVL.

The chain links TRBV6-5 to TRBJ1-5, with TRBD1 matching 7 bases. The CDR3 length is 14 residues. Trimming at V came to 6 bases and at J to 2 bases, leaving 4 bases not matched to a gene. Looked up from germline, CDR1 is MNHEY and CDR2 is SVGAGI. CDR3 loop: CASRLTGGNQPQHF. In DNA, the CDR3 is TGTGCCAGCAGGCTAACAGGGGGCAATCAGCCCCAGCATTTT.

This chain links TRBV28 with TRBJ2-5; the D is unclear. This CDR3 comprises 14 residues. CDR1 is MDHEN, CDR2 SYDVKM, per germline. V dropped 2 bases and J dropped 3 bases, with 10 bases sitting between them. The CDR3 here is CASSLSYGEETQYF. In nucleotides, the CDR3 is TGTGCCAGCAGTTTAAGTTACGGAGAAGAGACCCAGTACTTC.